Below, 3 T cell receptor beta chains from the same sample are listed, as sequenced in a study of cytomegalovirus exposure and HLA in healthy donors. The repertoire was sequenced with immunoSEQ multiplex PCR; TCRdb's copy has only in-frame clones and lacks some. Of around 130,000 clones in the sample, around nine tenths were seen once. What was sequenced was PBMCs. The receptors originated from a man aged 25 to 40 in good health and CMV-seronegative.

J is TRBJ1-1 and V is TRBV5-6, with a tentative D call TRBD1 (5 bases). The germline gives CDR1 SGHDT, CDR2 YYEEEE. V lost 2 bases, J lost 11 bases, and 19 bases lay in between. The CDR3 runs 14 residues. In nucleotides, the CDR3 is TGTGCCAGCAGCTTAACCGGGACTCTTAGACCTGCTTTCTTT. This sequence encodes CASSLTGTLRPAFF.

The V and J genes are TRBV6-5 and TRBJ2-7; weak D call: TRBD2 (6 bases). Germline CDR1 MNHEY, CDR2 SVGAGI. V dropped 6 bases and J dropped 0 bases, with 15 bases sitting between them. The CDR3 loop spans 15 amino acids. DNA of the CDR3: TGTGCCAGCAGCCGGGACTTCCAGAGCTCCTACGAGCAGTACTTC. Translation: CASSRDFQSSYEQYF.

This chain links TRBV4-2 with TRBJ1-2; tentative D call: TRBD1 (6 bases). The CDR3 extends over 13 amino acids. V lost 5 bases and J 11 bases, leaving 18 bases between the germline ends. Germline loops: CDR1 LGHNA, CDR2 YNFKEQ. CDR3 in amino acids: CASSEQGGERYTF. Written as DNA, the CDR3 is TGTGCCAGCAGCGAACAGGGTGGGGAGAGGTACACCTTC.